The T cell receptor (beta chain) described here comes from a study of blood T cell repertoires in COVID-19. For the study at large: The samples span acute and convalescent COVID-19 from the United States, Italy and Spain. T cells, B-cell-depleted T cells, or PBMCs provided the cDNA or gDNA that served as material.

Authors' methods: Quantification of nucleated cells was approximated via reference gene primer amplification. Profiled with immunoSEQ multiplex PCR; TCRdb holds only in-frame clones, not every one. The V and J calls and clone size come from that table; D and trimming were worked out from the DNA. The sample contains about 55,000 clones, around four fifths of which appear only once. V lost 5 bases to trimming and J lost 5 bases; unmatched junction nucleotides: 8. The CDR3 spans 16 residues. Germline V CDR1 and CDR2: GTSNPN, SVGIG (reference sequence). This receptor was identified in a woman aged 60-70 years with acute or convalescent COVID-19. The chain has TRBV30 and TRBJ2-2; 13 bases are shared with TRBD2. Sequenced: peripheral blood. The CDR3 DNA sequence: TGTGCCTGGGCCGGACTAGCGGGGGCCATTACCGGGGAGCTGTTTTTT. It is translated as CAWAGLAGAITGELFF.